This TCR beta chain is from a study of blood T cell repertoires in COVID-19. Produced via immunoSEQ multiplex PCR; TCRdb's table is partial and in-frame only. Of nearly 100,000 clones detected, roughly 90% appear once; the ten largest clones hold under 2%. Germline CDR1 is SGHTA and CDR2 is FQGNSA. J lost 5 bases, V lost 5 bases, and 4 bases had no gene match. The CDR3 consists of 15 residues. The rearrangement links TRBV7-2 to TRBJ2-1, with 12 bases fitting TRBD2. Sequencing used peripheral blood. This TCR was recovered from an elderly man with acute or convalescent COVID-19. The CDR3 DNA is TGTGCCAGCAGCCCAACTAGCGGGAGGAACAATGAGCAGTTCTTC. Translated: CASSPTSGRNNEQFF.